A single sample gave rise to the 9 T cell receptor beta chains below, sequenced in a study of cytomegalovirus exposure and HLA in healthy donors (dated by TCRdb to about 2017). Receptor libraries were prepared by the immunoSEQ multiplex PCR assay. For the multiplex PCR, a mixture combining 60 forward primers for TCR Vbeta segments and 13 reverse primers for TCR Jbeta segments was used. Sourced from immuneACCESS, this table was stored by TCRdb with only in-frame sequences that have V and J called. A share of the clones is absent; for the studies checked, an unresolved V gene accounts for under half, and the remainder has no known explanation. The sample's table lists a count of around 190,000 clones. The ten largest clones capture roughly 0.89% of the sample. The sequencing sample was made of PBMCs. The receptors shown here come from a woman aged 30 to 39 in good health and CMV-seropositive.

The chain combines TRBV28 with TRBJ2-1; a weak D match, TRBD1 (5 bases). The ends were cut back, 3 bases at V and 12 bases at J, with 12 bases in the middle. The CDR3 is 12 amino acids. Germline V gene lookup returns CDR1 MDHEN and CDR2 SYDVKM. DNA for the CDR3: TGTGCCAGCAGTTTTCTGTCTAGGGGGCAGTTCTTC. Amino acids: CASSFLSRGQFF.

The chain joins TRBV6-5 to TRBJ1-4; D remains ambiguous. The CDR3 is made up of 15 amino acids. Trimming pared 0 bases from V and 3 bases from J, leaving 8 bases between. The V gene's germline CDR1 is MNHEY and CDR2 SVGAGI. DNA for the CDR3: TGTGCCAGCAGTTACTCACCAGGCCCTAATGAAAAACTGTTTTTT. This codes for CASSYSPGPNEKLFF.

V usage is TRBV5-1 and J usage is TRBJ1-1, with D uncertain. V was clipped by 4 bases and J by 4 bases, with 11 bases between them. This CDR3 has 13 residues. Germline V gene sequence: CDR1 SGHRS, CDR2 YFSETQ. Written as DNA, the CDR3 is TGCGCCAGCAGCGGCCCCGGAGCCACTGAAGCTTTCTTT. Translation: CASSGPGATEAFF.

The chain is built from TRBV4-3 and TRBJ2-5, with a tentative D call TRBD1 (7 bases). Germline V lookup: CDR1 LGHNA, CDR2 YSLEER. This CDR3 is built from 17 residues. Trimming pared 0 bases from V and 2 bases from J, leaving 16 bases between. This chain's CDR3 is CASSQEGGGGIQETQYF. CDR3 DNA: TGCGCCAGCAGCCAAGAGGGCGGAGGGGGCATACAAGAGACCCAGTACTTC.

The genes are TRBV10-1 and TRBJ1-1; D ambiguous. The V gene lost 2 bases and the J gene lost 3 bases, with 4 bases spanning the gap. CDR1 is WNHNN, CDR2 SYGVQD, per germline (reference sequence). CDR3 length: 12 residues. CDR3 sequence reads: CASSETDTEAFF. CDR3 bases: TGCGCCAGCAGTGAGACGGACACTGAAGCTTTCTTT.

CDR3 sequence: CASTTDEKLFF. The CDR3 DNA follows: TGTGCCAGCACCACTGATGAAAAACTGTTTTTT. The chain links TRBV6-5 to TRBJ1-4; D not certain. CDR1 is MNHEY and CDR2 is SVGAGI in the germline V gene. V shed 7 bases and J shed 6 bases, with 6 bases lying between them. The CDR3 length is 11 residues.

The chain is built from TRBV6-1 and TRBJ2-7, with D perhaps matching TRBD1 (5 bases). V lost 5 bases to trimming and J lost 2 bases, with 16 bases between them. The CDR3 spans 15 residues. Germline CDR1 and CDR2: MNHNS and SASEGT. The chain's CDR3 is CASSPLPGQAYEQYF. CDR3 DNA: TGTGCCAGCAGTCCTCTCCCCGGACAAGCCTACGAGCAGTACTTC.

This rearrangement joins TRBV6-5 to TRBJ2-3, with 10 nucleotides matching TRBD2. CDR1 is MNHEY and CDR2 is SVGAGI in the germline V gene. This CDR3 contains 16 residues. Losses at the gene ends were 0 bases for V and 6 bases for J; bases not matched to a gene: 6. The CDR3: CASSYSPGLAIDTQYF. CDR3 in DNA: TGTGCCAGCAGTTACTCACCGGGACTAGCGATCGATACGCAGTATTTT.

The chain is built from TRBV5-4 and TRBJ2-1; D gene unclear. Trimming removed 0 bases from V and 10 bases from J, with 5 bases in between. The CDR3 length is 11 residues. The germline CDR1 and CDR2 sequences are SGHNT and YYREEE (reference sequence). CDR3: CASSLGTEQFF. DNA for the CDR3: TGTGCCAGCAGCTTGGGAACAGAGCAGTTCTTC.